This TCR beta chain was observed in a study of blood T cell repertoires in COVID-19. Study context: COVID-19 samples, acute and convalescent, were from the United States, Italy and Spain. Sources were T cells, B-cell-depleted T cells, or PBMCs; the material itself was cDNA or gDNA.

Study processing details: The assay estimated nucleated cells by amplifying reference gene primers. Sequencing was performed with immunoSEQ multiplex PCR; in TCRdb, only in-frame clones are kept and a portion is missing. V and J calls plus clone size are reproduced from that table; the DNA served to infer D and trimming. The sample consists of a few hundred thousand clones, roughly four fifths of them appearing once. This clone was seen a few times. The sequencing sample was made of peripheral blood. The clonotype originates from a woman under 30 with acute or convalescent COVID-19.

The CDR3 spells CASRPPSAGGYNEQFF. DNA of the CDR3: TGTGCCAGCAGACCCCCATCTGCGGGAGGGTACAATGAGCAGTTCTTC. The chain is built from TRBV28 and TRBJ2-1; 9 bases are a match to TRBD2. The ends lost 6 bases at V and 4 bases at J; junction bases unmatched: 10. Germline CDR1 reads MDHEN; CDR2 reads SYDVKM. The CDR3 has 16 amino acids.